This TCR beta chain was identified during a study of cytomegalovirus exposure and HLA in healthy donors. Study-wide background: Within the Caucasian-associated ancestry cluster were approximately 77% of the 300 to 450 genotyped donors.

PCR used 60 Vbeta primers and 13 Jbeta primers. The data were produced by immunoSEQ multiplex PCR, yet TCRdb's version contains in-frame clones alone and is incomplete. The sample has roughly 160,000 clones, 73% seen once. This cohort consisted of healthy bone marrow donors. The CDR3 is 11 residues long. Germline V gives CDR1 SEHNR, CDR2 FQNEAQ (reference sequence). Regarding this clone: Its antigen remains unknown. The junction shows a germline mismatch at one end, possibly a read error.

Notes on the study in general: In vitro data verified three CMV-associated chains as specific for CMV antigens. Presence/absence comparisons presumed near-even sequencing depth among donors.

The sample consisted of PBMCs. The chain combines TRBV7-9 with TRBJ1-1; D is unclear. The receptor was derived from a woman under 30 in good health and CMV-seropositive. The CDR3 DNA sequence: TGTTCCAGCAGCTTAGGACCGGAGGCTTTCTTT. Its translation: CSSSLGPEAFF.